Listed below are T cell receptor beta chains from one sample, sequenced in a study of control samples from healthy donors and cancer patients. TCRdb keeps only in-frame clones here, not all; method: immunoSEQ multiplex PCR. Of under 150,000 clones listed, just under 95% are singletons. Specimen: blood. These receptors were obtained from a young man in good health. The CDR3 runs from the conserved cysteine through the conserved F or W. A D gene is named only where the DNA matches it firmly. Clone size appears in some rows only: once, few, many, or a class for an expanded clone.

D	V	J	size	DNA	CDR3
-	TRBV18	TRBJ2-7	-	TGTGCCAGCTCACCTCCAATGAGGGAGGGGGCCTTCGAGCAGTACTTC	CASSPPMREGAFEQYF
TRBD2	TRBV5-1	TRBJ2-1	once	TGCGCCAGCAGCTTGGCAAGCGGGGCCTTCTACAATGAGCAGTTCTTC	CASSLASGAFYNEQFF
-	TRBV28	TRBJ1-1	-	TGTGCCAGCAGTTCAATGACAAGGAACACTGAAGCTTTCTTT	CASSSMTRNTEAFF
-	TRBV6-6	TRBJ2-2	-	TGTGCCAGCAGCGACAACCCGAACACCGGAGAGCTGTTTTTT	CASSDNPNTGELFF
-	TRBV6-2/TRBV6-3	TRBJ1-1	few	TGTGCCAGCAGTTACCCGGTGGCTGAAGCTTTCTTT	CASSYPVAEAFF
TRBD1	TRBV2	TRBJ1-1	-	TGTGCCAGCGATCTGACAGGGGCTGTTGGCACTGAAGCTTTCTTT	CASDLTGAVGTEAFF
-	TRBV27	TRBJ1-6	-	TGTGCCAGCAGTTTACTCAATTCACCCCTCCACTTT	CASSLLNSPLHF
-	TRBV21-1	TRBJ2-7	-	TGTGCCAGCAGTATTGACAGGGGGGACTACGAGCAGTACTTC	CASSIDRGDYEQYF
-	TRBV5-6	TRBJ1-1	-	TGTGCCAGCAGCCGGGGCCTGGGAGCTTTCTTT	CASSRGLGAFF
-	TRBV12-3/TRBV12-4	TRBJ2-7	-	TGTGCCAGCAGTTTTAGGGCGGGCTACGAGCAGTACTTC	CASSFRAGYEQYF
TRBD1	TRBV2	TRBJ2-2	-	TGTGCCAGCACCCCCGACAGGGGGCGATTCAGGGGGGAGCTGTTTTTT	CASTPDRGRFRGELFF
-	TRBV27	TRBJ1-1	-	TGTGCCAGCAGTGCGGGACGGATGAACACTGAAGCTTTCTTT	CASSAGRMNTEAFF
-	TRBV28	TRBJ1-5	-	TGTGCCAGCAGCCTACTGAGGGGGGTTGGCAATCAGCCCCAGCATTTT	CASSLLRGVGNQPQHF
TRBD1	TRBV27	TRBJ2-7	-	TGTGCCAGCAGTTTATCGGGGCAGGGGGCAGGAGAGCAGTACTTC	CASSLSGQGAGEQYF
TRBD1	TRBV4-1	TRBJ1-2	once	TGCGCCAGCAGCCAGCCGGGACAGACTACCATCTATGGCTACACCTTC	CASSQPGQTTIYGYTF
-	TRBV5-5	TRBJ2-2	-	TGTGCCAGCAGCCCCCGGACGCGGCAGGAAAGCGGGGAGCTGTTTTTT	CASSPRTRQESGELFF
TRBD1	TRBV7-9	TRBJ2-6	-	TGTGCCAGCAGCTTAAAGGGGGCGGAGGGGGCCAACGTCCTGACTTTC	CASSLKGAEGANVLTF
TRBD1	TRBV12-5	TRBJ1-1	-	TGTGCTAGTGGTTCGCCGCCGGGACAGGGGATGAACACTGAAGCTTTCTTT	CASGSPPGQGMNTEAFF
TRBD1	TRBV5-1	TRBJ1-6	-	TGCGCCAGCAGCTGGACAGGGGGCACCTATAATTCACCCCTCCACTTT	CASSWTGGTYNSPLHF
-	TRBV6-5	TRBJ1-1	-	TGTGCCAGCAGTTACTCGGGGGGGGGAACTGAAGCTTTCTTT	CASSYSGGGTEAFF
-	TRBV5-1	TRBJ1-2	-	TGCGCCAGCAGCTCCGAGGCAACGGGCTATGGCTACACCTTC	CASSSEATGYGYTF
-	TRBV20-1	TRBJ1-1	once	TGCAGTGCTAGAGATCCGACTGAAGCTTTCTTT	CSARDPTEAFF
-	TRBV5-1	TRBJ1-4	once	TGCGCCAGCAGCTTGGAAGCGCGCGGGGAAAAACTGTTTTTT	CASSLEARGEKLFF
-	TRBV27	TRBJ1-1	-	TGTGCCAGCAGTTCTCCAGTGAACACTGAAGCTTTCTTT	CASSSPVNTEAFF
-	TRBV14	TRBJ1-3	-	TGTGCCAGCAGCCCTGTCCAGGGAGGCTCTGGAAACACCATATATTTT	CASSPVQGGSGNTIYF
-	TRBV19	TRBJ2-7	-	TGTGCCAGGATACACAGGGACCGCTCCTACGAGCAGTACTTC	CARIHRDRSYEQYF
-	TRBV7-8	TRBJ1-1	few	TGTGCCAGCAGCTTAAGGGGTAACACTGAAGCTTTCTTT	CASSLRGNTEAFF
TRBD1	TRBV19	TRBJ1-5	-	TGTGCCAGTAGTCAGGACAGGGGCAATCAGCCCCAGCATTTT	CASSQDRGNQPQHF
-	TRBV6-5	TRBJ1-6	once	TGTGCCAGCAGGTATAATTCACCCCTCCACTTT	CASRYNSPLHF
-	TRBV11-2	TRBJ1-1	once	TGTGCCAGCAGCGCAGGGCTGAACACTGAAGCTTTCTTT	CASSAGLNTEAFF
-	TRBV19	TRBJ2-5	-	TGTGCCAGTAGTAGAACAGGCGGAGAGACCCAGTACTTC	CASSRTGGETQYF
TRBD1	TRBV9	TRBJ1-5	-	TGTGCCAGCAGCCCATCCACAGGGGCGGCCAATCAGCCCCAGCATTTT	CASSPSTGAANQPQHF
-	TRBV7-9	TRBJ2-1	-	TGTGCCAGCAGCCTTAGGACAGCGGGCTCCTACAATGAGCAGTTCTTC	CASSLRTAGSYNEQFF
-	TRBV27	TRBJ1-4	-	TGTGCCAGCCTCCCAAGGCCAACTAATGAAAAACTGTTTTTT	CASLPRPTNEKLFF
-	TRBV28	TRBJ1-2	-	TGTGCCAGCAGTTTGATACAACGCAGTGGCTACACCTTC	CASSLIQRSGYTF